The 29 T cell receptor beta chains given below trace back to one sample, sequenced in a study of cytomegalovirus exposure and HLA in healthy donors. Both 60 Vbeta primers and 13 Jbeta primers went into the PCR. The method was immunoSEQ multiplex PCR; TCRdb's version includes in-frame clones alone and lacks a portion of them. This sample yields 100,000 to 150,000 clones, of which around 84% are seen a single time; 6.3% belongs to the top ten. The sequenced sample consisted of PBMCs. The source is a woman in her 40s in good health and CMV-seronegative.

The chain is built from TRBV18 and TRBJ1-1; a weak D match, TRBD1 (6 bases). The V gene lost 6 bases and the J gene lost 0 bases, with 14 bases spanning the gap. The CDR3 is 15 residues long. Germline CDR1 is KGHSH and CDR2 is LQKENI. CDR3 in amino acids: CASSPAGAVNTEAFF. CDR3 DNA sequence: TGTGCCAGCTCGCCAGCAGGGGCTGTGAACACTGAAGCTTTCTTT.

The chain has TRBV2 and TRBJ1-4, with a weak D call TRBD1 (6 bases). This CDR3 region has 12 residues. The germline gives CDR1 SNHLY, CDR2 FYNNEI. Trimming stripped 3 bases from V and 10 bases from J, with 9 bases between. CDR3 in amino acids: CASSEPRGKLFF. The CDR3 coding sequence is TGTGCCAGCAGTGAGCCCAGGGGAAAACTGTTTTTT.

This clone appeared a few times. The CDR3 nucleotides read TGCGCCAGCCGGACAGGGGGCAACGAGCAGTACTTC. This encodes CASRTGGNEQYF. The rearrangement uses TRBV5-1 and TRBJ2-7, with 11 bases that match TRBD1. This CDR3 is 12 amino acids long. Unmatched junction bases numbered 2, after V lost 7 bases and J lost 5 bases. Germline V gene sequence: CDR1 SGHRS, CDR2 YFSETQ. Full variable domain (remainder filled in from reference TRBV5-1 and TRBJ2-7): KAGVTQTPRYLIKTRGQQVTLSCSPISGHRSVSWYQQTPGQGLQFLFEYFSETQRNKGNFPGRFSGRQFSNSRSEMNVSTLELGDSALYLCASRTGGNEQYFGPGTRLTVT.

The J gene is TRBJ2-1, the V gene TRBV19, with 7 bases lining up with TRBD2. Germline loops: CDR1 LNHDA, CDR2 SQIVND (reference sequence). V dropped 3 bases and J dropped 12; count of bases not matched to a gene: 14. The CDR3 has 15 amino acids. The CDR3 is CASSISGRGLGGQFF. The CDR3, as DNA: TGTGCCAGTAGTATTAGTGGGAGGGGTTTGGGCGGGCAGTTCTTC.

This chain uses TRBV6-1 with TRBJ1-2; weak D call: TRBD1 (5 bases). CDR1 is MNHNS, CDR2 SASEGT, per germline. The CDR3 has 17 amino acids. V lost 2 bases, J lost 3 bases, and 19 bases lay in between. The CDR3 DNA reads as TGTGCCAGCAGTGAAACGGCCGGGCAGGGCCTTGACTATGGCTACACCTTC. Translating it yields CASSETAGQGLDYGYTF.

CDR3 region: CATSRKATGVEQYF. In DNA, the CDR3 is TGTGCCACCAGCAGAAAGGCGACCGGGGTCGAGCAGTACTTC. The V gene is TRBV15, the J gene TRBJ2-7; TRBD2 is a possible D gene (5 bases). Trimming stripped 2 bases from V and 6 bases from J, with 14 bases between. Germline CDR1 reads LNHNV; CDR2 reads YYDKDF (reference sequence). CDR3 length equals 14 residues.

In regard to this clone: A junction end diverges from the germline sequence, so it may reflect a read error. CDR3 sequence reads: CASSLRGGANGLTF. CDR3 in DNA: TGTGCCAGCAGTCTACGTGGTGGGGCCAACGGCCTGACTTTC. This sequence joins TRBV28 and TRBJ2-6; perhaps TRBD1 as D (5 bases). In germline, CDR1 is MDHEN, CDR2 SYDVKM. The CDR3 covers 14 residues.

This chain uses TRBV5-6 with TRBJ2-3, with D possibly TRBD2 on 9 matching bases. Trimming removed 4 bases from V and 6 bases from J, with 18 bases in between. Germline assignment: CDR1 SGHDT and CDR2 YYEEEE. The CDR3 spans 15 residues. The CDR3 here is CASSLAGQAWDTQYF. The CDR3 nucleotides read TGTGCCAGCAGCCTAGCGGGACAGGCATGGGATACGCAGTATTTT.

V and J are TRBV28 and TRBJ1-5; a weak D match, TRBD1 (5 bases). V was trimmed by 2 bases and J by 2 bases, leaving 10 bases between them. This CDR3 contains 15 residues. CDR1 MDHEN and CDR2 SYDVKM come from the germline V gene. The CDR3 sequence: CASSLGGEGNQPQHF. Here the CDR3 DNA reads TGTGCCAGCAGTTTAGGGGGGGAGGGCAATCAGCCCCAGCATTTT.

The V call is TRBV6-1, the J call TRBJ1-1; tentative D call: TRBD1 (6 bases). The CDR3 has 15 amino acids. The V end was cut by 10 bases, the J end by 0 bases, with 18 bases between. Per the germline V gene, CDR1 is MNHNS and CDR2 is SASEGT. CDR3 nucleotide sequence: TGTGCCATCTTCTTTAGGGGGTACATGAACACTGAAGCTTTCTTT. Encoded protein: CAIFFRGYMNTEAFF.

Notes on this clone: Because the CDR3's place on the DNA is in doubt, the DNA is left out and the CDR3 is given as listed by TCRdb. This chain links TRBV5-4 with TRBJ2-5; the table's D call TRBD2 went unverified against the DNA. CDR1 is SGHNT, CDR2 YYREEE, per germline (reference sequence). The CDR3 is 16 residues long, counting both termini. The CDR3 loop is CASSFGAGDFGGTQYF.

The gene calls are TRBV6-5 and TRBJ1-3; D is ambiguous. The CDR3 covers 14 residues. V was clipped by 1 base and J by 4 bases, with 8 bases between them. Germline CDR1 is MNHEY and CDR2 is SVGAGI. The CDR3 DNA sequence: TGTGCCAGCAGTTACTACCCGAGGGGAAACACCATATATTTT. Translating gives CASSYYPRGNTIYF.

This clone was seen a handful of times. The chain is built from TRBV11-2 and TRBJ2-5, with 9 bases aligning to TRBD1. V trimming: 3 bases; J trimming: 5 bases; junction bases outside the gene matches: 1. The germline V gene has CDR1 SGHAT and CDR2 FQNNGV. The CDR3 is 13 residues long. As DNA, the CDR3 is TGTGCCAGCAGCTTCGGGACAGGGGAGACCCAGTACTTC. Protein product: CASSFGTGETQYF.

CDR3 nucleotide sequence: TGTGCCAGCAGCTTTAGCGGGAGTTCCTACGAGCAGTACTTC. Translated, it gives CASSFSGSSYEQYF. This chain uses TRBV5-4 with TRBJ2-7; 9 positions agree with TRBD2. V lost 2 bases, J lost 1 base, and 1 base stayed unmatched. The CDR3 is made up of 14 amino acids. Germline V gene data show CDR1 as SGHNT and CDR2 as YYREEE (reference sequence).

The rearrangement links TRBV27 to TRBJ2-4, with D possibly matching TRBD1 (6 bases). The V end lost 4 bases, the J end lost 4 bases, and 14 bases lay between the germline ends. The V gene's germline CDR1 is MNHEY and CDR2 SMNVEV (reference sequence). This CDR3 comprises 15 residues. The CDR3 is CASSWYRAGKNIQYF. The CDR3 DNA is TGTGCCAGCAGTTGGTACAGGGCGGGTAAAAACATTCAGTACTTC.

The chain recombines TRBV6-1 with TRBJ1-1; D not certain. The CDR3 extends over 13 amino acids. V shed 8 bases and J shed 3 bases, with 13 bases lying between them. Germline loops: CDR1 MNHNS, CDR2 SASEGT. Here the CDR3 DNA reads TGTGCCAGCCCCCTTACCCCAGACACTGAAGCTTTCTTT. Translated, it gives CASPLTPDTEAFF.

The chain couples TRBV7-9 to TRBJ1-1; possibly TRBD1 for D (6 bases). V lost 4 bases and J lost 6, with 12 bases in between. The V gene's germline CDR1 is SEHNR and CDR2 FQNEAQ (reference sequence). The CDR3 consists of 13 residues. The CDR3 here is CASSSWTVPEAFF. CDR3 in DNA: TGTGCCAGCAGCTCCTGGACAGTTCCTGAAGCTTTCTTT.

This chain uses TRBV5-1 with TRBJ1-1, with D maybe TRBD1 (6 bases). This CDR3 is 14 amino acids long. V was trimmed by 4 bases and J by 4 bases, leaving 14 bases between them. Germline loops: CDR1 SGHRS, CDR2 YFSETQ. The DNA of the CDR3 is TGCGCCAGCAGCAGGCCGGGACAATTCACTGAAGCTTTCTTT. It codes for CASSRPGQFTEAFF.

This sequence joins TRBV6-5 and TRBJ1-1; 9 nucleotides agree with TRBD1. This CDR3 is built from 15 residues. The germline gives CDR1 MNHEY, CDR2 SVGAGI. The trim removed 5 bases at V and 4 bases at J, leaving 8 bases unmatched. Here the CDR3 DNA reads TGTGCCAGCAGTAGAGCGGGACAGGGCATCACTGAAGCTTTCTTT. The encoded protein is CASSRAGQGITEAFF.

In its sample, this clone was seen a few times. V is TRBV7-3 and J is TRBJ1-2, with D tentatively TRBD1 (5 bases). Germline V CDR1 and CDR2: SGHTA, FQGTGA. V was cut by 2 bases and J by 2 bases, with 9 bases left in between. This CDR3 has 14 residues. CDR3 region: CASSLSRGNYGYTF. The CDR3 DNA follows: TGTGCCAGCAGCTTATCGCGGGGGAACTATGGCTACACCTTC.

This sequence joins TRBV19 and TRBJ1-2; TRBD1 aligns across 9 bases. Germline V gene data show CDR1 as LNHDA and CDR2 as SQIVND (reference sequence). This CDR3 comprises 13 residues. V shed 7 bases and J 8 bases; nucleotides not matched to a gene: 8. Here the CDR3 reads CASTSGQGKGYTF. The CDR3 bases are TGTGCCAGTACCTCCGGACAGGGGAAAGGCTACACCTTC.

This clone was seen only once. The genes are TRBV28 and TRBJ2-1; the match to TRBD2 covers 7 bases. CDR1 is MDHEN, CDR2 SYDVKM, per germline. The CDR3 extends over 14 amino acids. With V trimmed by 4 bases and J by 4 bases, 4 bases remained unmatched. CDR3 region: CASSSPAGYNEQFF. The CDR3 coding sequence is TGTGCCAGCAGTTCTCCAGCGGGGTACAATGAGCAGTTCTTC.

The chain is built from TRBV9 and TRBJ2-1; 12 bases map to TRBD2. The V gene's germline CDR1 is SGDLS and CDR2 YYNGEE. V shed 3 bases, J shed 7 bases, and the junction held 5 bases outside the gene matches. This CDR3 comprises 15 residues. The CDR3: CASSATSGSVNEQFF. The CDR3 region has the DNA TGTGCCAGCAGCGCGACTAGCGGGAGCGTAAATGAGCAGTTCTTC.

The chain uses TRBV9 and TRBJ2-2; 9 nucleotides agree with TRBD2. This CDR3 spans 16 amino acids. CDR1 is SGDLS, CDR2 YYNGEE, per germline. V lost 0 bases, J lost 5 bases, and 5 bases stayed unmatched. The CDR3 bases are TGTGCCAGCAGCGTAGCCGCCAGCGGGGGGACCGGGGAGCTGTTTTTT. Encoded protein: CASSVAASGGTGELFF.

The V and J genes are TRBV14 and TRBJ1-5; D unresolved. Germline assignment: CDR1 SGHDN and CDR2 FVKESK. Trimming removed 0 bases from V and 8 bases from J, with 8 bases in between. The CDR3 is made up of 13 amino acids. In DNA, the CDR3 is TGTGCCAGCAGCCAAGATCGGCGGAAGCCCCAGCATTTT. Protein sequence: CASSQDRRKPQHF.

The chain couples TRBV9 to TRBJ2-2; no clear D gene. The CDR3 has 13 amino acids. Germline CDR1 is SGDLS and CDR2 is YYNGEE. The V end lost 4 bases, the J end lost 6 bases, and 10 bases lay between the germline ends. CDR3 bases: TGTGCCAGCAGCCCTTTTTTCCCCGGGGAGCTGTTTTTT. Protein: CASSPFFPGELFF. Full variable domain (missing parts from reference TRBV9 and TRBJ2-2): DSGVTQTPKHLITATGQRVTLRCSPRSGDLSVYWYQQSLDQGLQFLIQYYNGEERAKGNILERFSAQQFPDLHSELNLSSLELGDSALYFCASSPFFPGELFFGEGSRLTVL.

The CDR3 sequence: CASSLQGSVETQYF. Here the CDR3 DNA reads TGTGCCAGTAGTCTGCAGGGGTCGGTGGAGACCCAGTACTTC. This chain links TRBV19 with TRBJ2-5; possibly TRBD1 for D (6 bases). V lost 5 bases and J lost 5, with 15 bases in between. The CDR3 length is 14 residues. The germline gives CDR1 LNHDA, CDR2 SQIVND (reference sequence).

This CDR3 is CAISGQGGTGELFF. CDR3 nucleotides: TGTGCCATCAGCGGACAGGGCGGGACCGGGGAGCTGTTTTTT. The V gene is TRBV10-3, the J gene TRBJ2-2; TRBD1 agrees at 8 bases. With 6 bases clipped from V and 5 bases from J, the junction kept 5 bases outside the gene matches. CDR1 and CDR2 (germline): ENHRY, SYGVKD. The length of the CDR3 is 14 residues.

The chain carries TRBV28 and TRBJ2-7; 8 bases are shared with TRBD2. Germline assignment: CDR1 MDHEN and CDR2 SYDVKM. The CDR3 is 16 amino acids. The junction had 8 bases not matched to a gene; V was cut back by 4 bases and J by 0 bases. The CDR3 sequence: CASSSGGVGASYEQYF. The DNA for the CDR3 is TGTGCCAGCAGTTCGGGGGGGGTGGGGGCCTCCTACGAGCAGTACTTC.